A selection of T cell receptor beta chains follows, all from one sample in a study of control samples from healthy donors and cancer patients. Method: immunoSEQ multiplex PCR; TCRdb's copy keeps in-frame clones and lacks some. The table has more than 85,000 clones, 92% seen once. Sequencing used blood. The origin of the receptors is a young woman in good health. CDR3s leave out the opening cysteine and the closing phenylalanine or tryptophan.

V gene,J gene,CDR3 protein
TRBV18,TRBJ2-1,ASSPRQGVDEQF
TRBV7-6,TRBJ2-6,ASSFGNSGANVLT
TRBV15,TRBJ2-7,ATSRDLEGSSYEQY
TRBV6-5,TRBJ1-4,ASSITTGVNEKLF
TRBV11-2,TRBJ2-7,ASSPNWGGDEQY
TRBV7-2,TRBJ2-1,ASSLELAGGSNEQF
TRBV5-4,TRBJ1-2,ASSLGSNYGYT
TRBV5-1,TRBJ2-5,ASRAGQETQY
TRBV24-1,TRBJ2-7,ATSERGPLYEQY
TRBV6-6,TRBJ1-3,ASSYMAGGNTIY
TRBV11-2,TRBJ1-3,ASSLGVNTIY
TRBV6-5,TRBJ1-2,ASSSGTVVLA
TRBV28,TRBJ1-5,ASSLTSGLNSNQPQH
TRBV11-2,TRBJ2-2,ASSLVGTGQTGELF
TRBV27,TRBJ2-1,ASSLYFPAGSSNEQF
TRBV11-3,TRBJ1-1,ASSPMTGDEAF
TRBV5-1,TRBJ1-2,ASGSGQINYGYT
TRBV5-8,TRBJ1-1,ASSLVQFQSTEAF
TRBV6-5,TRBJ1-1,ASQSPYMNTEAF
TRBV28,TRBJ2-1,ASTTVDYEYNEQF
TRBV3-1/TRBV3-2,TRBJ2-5,ASSRTGERTQY
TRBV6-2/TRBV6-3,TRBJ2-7,ASSFPLDANQVLEQY
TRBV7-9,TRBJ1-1,ASSLLGGRLNTEAF
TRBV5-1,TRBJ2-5,ASSLFETGTRTQY
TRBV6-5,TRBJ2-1,ASSYGQEMDEQF
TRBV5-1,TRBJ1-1,ASSLNTEAF
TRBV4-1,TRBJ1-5,ASSQDGVSQPQH
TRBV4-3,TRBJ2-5,ASSQDFETQY
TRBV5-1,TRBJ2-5,ASSSLLAGEGTQY
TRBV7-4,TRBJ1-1,ASSLVTTEAF
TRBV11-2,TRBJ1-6,ASSPMEENSPLH
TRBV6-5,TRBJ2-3,ASSPRGRPTDTQY
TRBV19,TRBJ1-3,ASSIVGNTIY
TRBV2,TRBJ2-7,ASSEVMRHLSYEQY
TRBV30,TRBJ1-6,AWRARGPNNSPLH
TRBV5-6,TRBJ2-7,ASSFLRSGADEQY
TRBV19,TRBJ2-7,ASAWGPSGGYEQY
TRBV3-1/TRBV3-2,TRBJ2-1,ASSQVGGEDLF
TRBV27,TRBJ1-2,ASKDGSLYGYT
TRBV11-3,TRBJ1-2,ASSPYGTGDGYT
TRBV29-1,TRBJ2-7,SVVNRATYEQY
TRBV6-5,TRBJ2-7,ASSYGQGGNEQY
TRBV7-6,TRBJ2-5,ASSLDGGTLKETQY
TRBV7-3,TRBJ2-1,ASSQILAGGTYNEQF
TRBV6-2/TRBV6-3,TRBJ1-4,ASSYFGNEKLF
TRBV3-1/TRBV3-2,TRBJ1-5,ASSPRGGGQPQH
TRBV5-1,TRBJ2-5,ASSLTATSGGRETQY
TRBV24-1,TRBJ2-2,ATKGTTTGELF
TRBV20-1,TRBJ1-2,SAREGDGYT
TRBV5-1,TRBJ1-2,ASSLDHGGRSYGYT
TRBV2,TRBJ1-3,ASSGGFRNTIY
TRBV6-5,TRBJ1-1,ASTEVPNTEAF
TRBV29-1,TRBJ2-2,SVELPSGGVGELF
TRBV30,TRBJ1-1,AWSPPEAF
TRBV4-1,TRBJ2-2,ASSQEGLTRGHGELF
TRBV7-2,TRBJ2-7,ASSSRGSGWSEQY
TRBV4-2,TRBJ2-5,ASSQDTQSGQETQY
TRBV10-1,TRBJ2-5,ASSGGSQRQTQY
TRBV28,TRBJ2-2,ASSLNAGVGTGELF